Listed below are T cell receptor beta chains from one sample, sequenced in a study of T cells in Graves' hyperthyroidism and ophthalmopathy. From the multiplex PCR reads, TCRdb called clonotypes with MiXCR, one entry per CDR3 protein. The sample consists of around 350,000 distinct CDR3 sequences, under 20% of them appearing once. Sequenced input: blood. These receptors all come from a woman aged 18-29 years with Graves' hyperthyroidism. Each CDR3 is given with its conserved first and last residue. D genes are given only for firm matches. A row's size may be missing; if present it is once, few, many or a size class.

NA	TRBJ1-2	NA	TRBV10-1	CASSDEMGEYGGYTF	TGCGCCAGCAGTGACGAAATGGGGGAGTACGGTGGCTACACCTTC
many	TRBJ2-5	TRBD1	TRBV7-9	CASRKDRAQETQYF	TGTGCCAGCAGAAAGGACAGGGCCCAAGAGACCCAGTACTTC
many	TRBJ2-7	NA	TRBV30	CAWSVSPETYF	TGTGCCTGGAGTGTATCCCCCGAGACATACTTC
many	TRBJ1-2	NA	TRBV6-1	CASSGPGVSYGYTF	TGTGCCAGCAGTGGCCCGGGGGTGTCCTATGGCTACACCTTC
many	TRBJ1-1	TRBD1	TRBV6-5	CASSYGTGNPFEAFF	TGTGCCAGCAGTTACGGGACAGGGAATCCATTTGAAGCTTTCTTT
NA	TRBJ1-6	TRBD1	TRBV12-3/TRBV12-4	CASSLTGVNSPLHF	TGTGCCAGCAGTTTAACAGGGGTGAATTCACCCCTCCACTTT
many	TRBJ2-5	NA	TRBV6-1	CASSAGNQETQYF	TGTGCCAGCAGTGCCGGTAACCAAGAGACCCAGTACTTC
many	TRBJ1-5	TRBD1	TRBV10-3	CAISEVGTDSNQPQHF	TGTGCCATCAGTGAGGTCGGGACAGATAGCAATCAGCCCCAGCATTTT
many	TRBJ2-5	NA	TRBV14	CASSQDYQETQYF	TGTGCCAGCAGCCAGGACTACCAAGAGACCCAGTACTTC
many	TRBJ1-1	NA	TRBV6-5	CASSWGTGKGSAFF	TGTGCCAGCAGTTGGGGAACAGGGAAGGGTAGCGCTTTCTTT
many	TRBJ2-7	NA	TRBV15	CATSRKGSTKTYEQYF	TGTGCCACCAGCAGAAAGGGCAGCACCAAGACCTACGAGCAGTACTTC
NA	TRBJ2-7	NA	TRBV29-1	CSVGYSGFSYEQYF	TGCAGCGTTGGATACTCTGGGTTCTCCTACGAGCAGTACTTC
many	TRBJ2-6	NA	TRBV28	CASTTPLGAGWSGANVLTF	TGTGCCAGCACCACCCCCCTGGGGGCAGGGTGGTCTGGGGCCAACGTCCTGACTTTC
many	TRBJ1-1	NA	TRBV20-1	CSATDGRMNTEAFF	TGCAGTGCGACAGATGGACGTATGAACACTGAAGCTTTCTTT
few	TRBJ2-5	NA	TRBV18	CASSPGFGTQETQYF	TGTGCCAGCTCACCGGGTTTCGGGACTCAAGAGACCCAGTACTTC
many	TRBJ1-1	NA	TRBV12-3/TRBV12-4	CASMTRGAGTEAFF	TGTGCCAGCATGACCAGGGGCGCCGGGACTGAAGCTTTCTTT
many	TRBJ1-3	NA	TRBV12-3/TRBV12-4	CASSLGAGGNTIYF	TGTGCCAGCAGTTTGGGCGCAGGTGGAAACACCATATATTTT
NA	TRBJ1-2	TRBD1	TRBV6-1	CACREAGGIYGYTF	TGTGCCTGCCGGGAGGCAGGGGGCATCTATGGCTACACCTTC
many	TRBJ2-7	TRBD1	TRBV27	CASRPRDRGVYEQYF	TGTGCCAGCAGGCCCCGGGACAGGGGAGTCTACGAGCAGTACTTC
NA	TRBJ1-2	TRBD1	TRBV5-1	CASSLVGQGVYGDGYTF	TGCGCCAGCAGCTTGGTGGGACAGGGCGTTTACGGGGATGGCTACACCTTC
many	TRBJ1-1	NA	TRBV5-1	CASSRLGIEAFF	TGCGCCAGCAGCAGGCTCGGAATAGAAGCTTTCTTT
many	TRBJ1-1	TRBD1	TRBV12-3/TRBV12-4	CASSLGRGRGYRNTEAFF	TGTGCCAGCAGTTTGGGCAGGGGGCGCGGTTATAGGAACACTGAAGCTTTCTTT
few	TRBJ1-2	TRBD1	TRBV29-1	CSAGVGGPGYTF	TGCAGCGCCGGCGTAGGGGGCCCTGGCTACACCTTC
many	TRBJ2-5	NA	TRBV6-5	CASSYSGGGVTQYF	TGTGCCAGCAGTTACAGCGGTGGAGGTGTGACCCAGTACTTC
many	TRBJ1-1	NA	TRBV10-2	CASSESGAGERDTEAFF	TGCGCCAGCAGTGAGTCCGGGGCAGGGGAGCGGGACACTGAAGCTTTCTTT
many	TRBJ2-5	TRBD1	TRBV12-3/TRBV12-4	CASSLGTGTRQETQYF	TGTGCCAGCAGTTTAGGGACAGGGACACGGCAAGAGACCCAGTACTTC
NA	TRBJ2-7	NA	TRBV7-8	CASSLVHREDYEQYF	TGTGCCAGCAGCTTAGTTCACAGGGAGGACTACGAGCAGTACTTC
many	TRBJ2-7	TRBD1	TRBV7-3	CASSLRCGTGANEQYF	TGTGCCAGCAGCTTGCGCTGCGGGACAGGGGCCAACGAGCAGTACTTC
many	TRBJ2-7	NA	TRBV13	CASLPRGTYEQYF	TGTGCCAGCCTACCTAGGGGAACCTACGAGCAGTACTTC
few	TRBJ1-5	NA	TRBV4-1	CASSQVAGDRQPQHF	TGCGCCAGCAGCCAAGTGGCAGGGGATCGCCAGCCCCAGCATTTT
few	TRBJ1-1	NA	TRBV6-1	CASSESWGVTEAFF	TGTGCCAGCAGTGAGTCTTGGGGGGTCACTGAAGCTTTCTTT
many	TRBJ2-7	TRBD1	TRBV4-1	CASSQPRTGTPYEQYF	TGCGCCAGCAGCCAGCCGAGGACAGGGACCCCCTACGAGCAGTACTTC